The source of this T cell receptor beta chain is a study of cytotoxic CD8 clonotypes in ibrutinib-treated CLL. About the research overall: Included were 11 relapsed/refractory and about 15 treatment-naive patients, of whom some 18 were IGHV unmutated. Study-level points and caveats: Clonality went up at the time of ibrutinib response, stayed stable in sustained remission, and later dropped back toward its baseline level at progression.

Concerning this clone: What it binds is not known.

Assay used: immunoSEQ multiplex PCR; TCRdb lists only in-frame clones, some missing. The data hold some 92,000 clones, with over 60% observed a single time. Germline values: CDR1 MNHEY, CDR2 SVGAGI. The V gene end was trimmed by 5 bases and the J gene end by 2 bases; junction bases not matched to a gene: 4. CDR3 length: 14 residues. The sequence was obtained from a human donor with chronic lymphocytic leukemia. This sequence joins TRBV6-5 and TRBJ2-5; the match to TRBD2 covers 8 bases. Source: PBMCs, taken after 24 months of ibrutinib treatment. CDR3 coding DNA: TGTGCCAGCAGTCAGGTAGCGGGGCAAGAGACCCAGTACTTC. Translation: CASSQVAGQETQYF.